These 24 T cell receptor beta chains share one sample of origin, sequenced in a study of T cell responses to AZD1222 COVID-19 vaccine. Repertoires were generated with immunoSEQ multiplex PCR, while TCRdb's copy carries only in-frame clones and drops some. The table records 130,000 or so clones, 80% to 95% of them present only once. Sequencing was performed on peripheral blood, taken on day 0 of MenACWY control vaccination. These receptors all come from an adult in good health.

This clone was counted a single time. This sequence joins TRBV6-5 and TRBJ1-1; D gene uncertain. With 0 bases removed from V and 6 bases from J, the gap between germline ends came to 5 bases. CDR1 and CDR2 (germline): MNHEY, SVGAGI. There are 12 residues in the CDR3. CDR3 bases: TGTGCCAGCAGTTACTCGGGGTCTGAAGCTTTCTTT. Protein: CASSYSGSEAFF.

CDR3 in amino acids: CASSLTGQAANEKLFF. CDR3 in DNA: TGTGCCAGCAGCTTAACCGGACAGGCCGCGAATGAAAAACTGTTTTTT. The chain uses TRBV5-8 and TRBJ1-4, with 7 nucleotides matching TRBD1. Germline trimming cut 2 bases from V and 5 bases from J; bases unmatched to any gene: 9. CDR1 SGHTS and CDR2 YDEGEE come from the germline V gene. The length of the CDR3 is 16 residues.

The J gene is TRBJ1-3, the V gene TRBV7-8, with 7 nucleotides matching TRBD1. This CDR3 is 15 amino acids long. Per the germline V gene, CDR1 is SGHVS and CDR2 is FQNEAQ. Trimming removed 6 bases from V and 0 bases from J; junction bases left unmatched: 5. The CDR3, as DNA: TGTGCCAGCAGGCTGGACAGGCACTCTGGAAACACCATATATTTT. It encodes CASRLDRHSGNTIYF.

In DNA, the CDR3 is TGTGCCAGCAGTGAAGGTCTCCTAGCGCAGGAGCTGGGAGAGACCCAGTACTTC. Its protein is CASSEGLLAQELGETQYF. The rearrangement uses TRBV6-1 and TRBJ2-5; possible D gene TRBD2, 6 bases. This CDR3 contains 18 residues. The germline V and J ends were trimmed by 1 base and 4 bases, with 22 bases remaining between them. Per germline, CDR1 MNHNS and CDR2 SASEGT.

This clone showed up just once. The chain is built from TRBV6-5 and TRBJ1-2, with 7 bases fitting TRBD1. V lost 7 bases, J lost 3 bases, and 11 bases stayed unmatched. The CDR3 is made up of 15 amino acids. Germline-derived CDR1 and CDR2 are MNHEY and SVGAGI. The chain's CDR3 is CASTMGQYSHYGYTF. The CDR3 DNA follows: TGTGCCAGCACCATGGGACAGTATAGCCACTATGGCTACACCTTC.

This clone was detected only a few times. This chain connects TRBV24-1 to TRBJ1-4; 10 nucleotides match TRBD1. In germline, CDR1 is KGHDR, CDR2 SFDVKD. The V segment lost 4 bases and the J segment 5 bases; nucleotides outside the gene matches: 15. This CDR3 is built from 19 residues. The CDR3 DNA reads as TGTGCCACCAGTGAGGAAACGTTCCCGGGACAGGGGCCGAATGAAAAACTGTTTTTT. This encodes CATSEETFPGQGPNEKLFF.

The chain employs TRBV14 and TRBJ1-6, with D possibly being TRBD1 (5 bases). CDR1 and CDR2 (germline): SGHDN, FVKESK. CDR3 length: 15 residues. Trimming shortened V by 1 base and J by 8 bases, and 12 bases separated the two germline ends. CDR3: CASSQGGAGYSPLHF. The CDR3 DNA sequence: TGTGCCAGCAGCCAAGGGGGCGCCGGGTATTCACCCCTCCACTTT.

V and J are TRBV9 and TRBJ1-1; the D is unclear. Trimming removed 3 bases from V and 8 bases from J, with 8 bases in between. Germline CDR1 and CDR2: SGDLS and YYNGEE. The CDR3 contains 11 residues. CDR3 bases: TGTGCCAGCAGCGCCGGGCACGAAGCTTTCTTT. It translates to CASSAGHEAFF.

V usage is TRBV24-1 and J usage is TRBJ1-1, with 8 bases matching TRBD1. V trimming: 5 bases; J trimming: 8 bases; junction bases outside the gene matches: 6. The CDR3 is 13 amino acids. CDR1 and CDR2 from the germline V gene are KGHDR and SFDVKD. CDR3 nucleotides: TGTGCCACCAGTGGACAGGGGAGGGCCGAAGCTTTCTTT. Residues: CATSGQGRAEAFF.

This clone was detected only once. The chain carries TRBV2 and TRBJ1-6, with D possibly matching TRBD1 (5 bases). V was cut by 10 bases and J by 0 bases, with 16 bases left in between. CDR3 length: 16 amino acids. CDR1 and CDR2 from the germline V gene are SNHLY and FYNNEI. This chain's CDR3 is CATRGGESSYNSPLHF. As DNA, the CDR3 is TGTGCCACCCGGGGGGGTGAGAGCTCCTATAATTCACCCCTCCACTTT. Full variable domain (rest looked up from reference TRBV2 and TRBJ1-6): EPEVTQTPSHQVTQMGQEVILRCVPISNHLYFYWYRQILGQKVEFLVSFYNNEISEKSEIFDDQFSVERPDGSNFTLKIRSTKLEDSAMYFCATRGGESSYNSPLHFGNGTRLTVT.

This chain connects TRBV30 to TRBJ2-3, with D perhaps TRBD1 (5 bases). The CDR3 totals 14 residues. V lost 0 bases and J lost 8, with 15 bases in between. CDR1 is GTSNPN and CDR2 is SVGIG in the germline V gene (reference sequence). CDR3 coding DNA: TGTGCCTGGAGTGTAGGGGCAGGGAAGGCTACGCAGTATTTT. Translated, it gives CAWSVGAGKATQYF.

This clone has just one count. This chain joins TRBV15 and TRBJ1-2; no reliable D call. In germline, CDR1 is LNHNV, CDR2 YYDKDF (reference sequence). With 0 bases removed from V and 14 bases from J, the gap between germline ends came to 10 bases. The CDR3 sequence is 11 residues long. The CDR3 region has the DNA TGTGCCACCAGCAGAGATAACACCCGAACCTTC. Translation: CATSRDNTRTF.

This clone showed up just once. The J gene is TRBJ1-1, the V gene TRBV6-8; weak D call: TRBD1 (6 bases). CDR1 MNHGY and CDR2 SAAAGT come from the germline V gene. The ends were cut back, 0 bases at V and 1 base at J, with 12 bases in the middle. The CDR3 runs 16 residues. The CDR3 DNA reads as TGTGCCAGCAGTTACTCGACATCAGGGGAGAACACTGAAGCTTTCTTT. This encodes CASSYSTSGENTEAFF.

The J gene is TRBJ1-4, the V gene TRBV5-8; TRBD1 aligns across 7 bases. With 4 bases clipped from V and 4 bases from J, the junction kept 13 bases outside the gene matches. The V gene's germline CDR1 is SGHTS and CDR2 YDEGEE. The CDR3 covers 17 residues. The CDR3 sequence: CASSLGTANPFNEKLFF. The CDR3 DNA sequence: TGTGCCAGCAGCCTGGGGACAGCGAACCCTTTTAATGAAAAACTGTTTTTT. The variable domain in full, completed from reference TRBV5-8 and TRBJ1-4, reads EAGVTQSPTHLIKTRGQQATLRCSPISGHTSVYWYQQALGLGLQFLLWYDEGEERNRGNFPPRFSGRQFPNYSSELNVNALELEDSALYLCASSLGTANPFNEKLFFGSGTQLSVL.

V is TRBV28 and J is TRBJ2-3; D is unclear. With 7 bases removed from V and 4 bases from J, the gap between germline ends came to 9 bases. The germline CDR1 and CDR2 sequences are MDHEN and SYDVKM. This CDR3 comprises 12 residues. The CDR3 is CASTQNPDTQYF. As DNA, the CDR3 is TGTGCCAGCACCCAAAATCCAGATACGCAGTATTTT.

This chain uses TRBV5-1 with TRBJ1-6, with D hard to call. With 4 bases removed from V and 0 bases from J, the gap between germline ends came to 17 bases. The CDR3 loop spans 18 amino acids. CDR1 and CDR2 (germline): SGHRS, YFSETQ. The CDR3 region has the DNA TGCGCCAGCAGCGCCCCCGTGGAAGATTACTCCTATAATTCACCCCTCCACTTT. Its translation: CASSAPVEDYSYNSPLHF. The full variable domain, its missing parts supplied by reference TRBV5-1 and TRBJ1-6, is KAGVTQTPRYLIKTRGQQVTLSCSPISGHRSVSWYQQTPGQGLQFLFEYFSETQRNKGNFPGRFSGRQFSNSRSEMNVSTLELGDSALYLCASSAPVEDYSYNSPLHFGNGTRLTVT.

This chain uses TRBV2 with TRBJ2-3; 11 nucleotides align to TRBD1. The CDR3 sequence is 12 residues long. V lost 6 bases and J lost 9; bases outside the gene matches: 2. Germline loops: CDR1 SNHLY, CDR2 FYNNEI. CDR3 coding DNA: TGTGCCAGCAGGGGACAGGGGGGCACGCAGTATTTT. This encodes CASRGQGGTQYF.

The rearrangement joins TRBV5-1 to TRBJ1-2; D is ambiguous. In germline, CDR1 is SGHRS, CDR2 YFSETQ. V lost 0 bases, J lost 5 bases, and 8 bases lay in between. The CDR3 covers 13 residues. CDR3 protein: CASSLESVYGYTF. The CDR3 DNA reads as TGCGCCAGCAGCTTGGAGTCAGTATATGGCTACACCTTC.

In DNA, the CDR3 is TGTGCCAGCAGCCCTAGCCGGGCGGGGGCAGATACGCAGTATTTT. This sequence encodes CASSPSRAGADTQYF. J is TRBJ2-3 and V is TRBV27, with 7 bases aligning to TRBD2. J gave up 4 bases and V 6 bases, and 10 bases lay outside the gene matches. The germline CDR1 and CDR2 sequences are MNHEY and SMNVEV (reference sequence). The CDR3 consists of 15 residues.

Note on this clone: The sample carries other DNA sequences with the same CDR3. The V and J genes are TRBV28 and TRBJ1-2; the D gene is possibly TRBD1 (6 bases). CDR3 length: 12 amino acids. V dropped 3 bases and J dropped 4 bases, with 6 bases sitting between them. Germline CDR1 MDHEN, CDR2 SYDVKM. This CDR3 is CASSLDSYGYTF. CDR3 DNA: TGTGCCAGCAGTTTGGACAGCTATGGCTACACCTTC.

V usage is TRBV14 and J usage is TRBJ2-4, with TRBD2 as a possible D gene (5 bases). Germline CDR1 SGHDN, CDR2 FVKESK. The CDR3 spans 15 residues. V dropped 3 bases and J dropped 0 bases, with 9 bases sitting between them. DNA of the CDR3: TGTGCCAGCAGCCAGGCTGGACTAGCCAAAAACATTCAGTACTTC. As protein: CASSQAGLAKNIQYF.

CDR3 protein: CASSLDANYGYTF. CDR3 coding DNA: TGTGCCAGCAGCCTGGACGCTAACTATGGCTACACCTTC. The J gene is TRBJ1-2, the V gene TRBV7-2; D ambiguous. The CDR3 consists of 13 residues. The V and J ends lost 5 bases and 0 bases respectively, with 7 bases between them. Germline values: CDR1 SGHTA, CDR2 FQGNSA.

V and J are TRBV9 and TRBJ1-4, with a possible D match to TRBD1 (6 bases). The germline CDR1 and CDR2 sequences are SGDLS and YYNGEE. The CDR3 spans 14 residues. V gave up 5 bases and J gave up 3 bases, with 11 bases separating them. The CDR3 nucleotides are TGTGCCAGCAGTCAGGGGAACCCTAATGAAAAACTGTTTTTT. Encoded protein: CASSQGNPNEKLFF.

The gene calls are TRBV4-3 and TRBJ1-2; D perhaps matches TRBD1 (5 bases). Germline values: CDR1 LGHNA, CDR2 YSLEER. Trimming removed 0 bases at V and 5 bases at J, with 10 bases between. The CDR3 consists of 14 residues. CDR3 sequence: CASSQDTRTYGYTF. CDR3 DNA: TGCGCCAGCAGCCAAGATACCAGGACATATGGCTACACCTTC.